Listed below are T cell receptor beta chains from one sample, sequenced in a study of Graves' ophthalmopathy and Graves' hyperthyroidism. TCRdb independently ran MiXCR on the multiplex PCR reads; one entry per CDR3 protein. Of almost 750,000 distinct CDR3 sequences listed, approximately 40% are singletons. The source material was peripheral blood. The source of these receptors is an adult man with Graves' ophthalmopathy. Each CDR3 is given with its conserved first and last residue. A D gene is named only where the DNA matches it firmly. Where a row states a size, it is once, few, many or the class of an expanded clone; other rows omit it.

clone size	V gene	J gene	D gene	CDR3 DNA	CDR3 protein
-	TRBV20-1	TRBJ1-6	-	TGCAGTGCTAGTGGGGGAGGAGGATTCACCCTCCACTTT	CSASGGGGFTLHF
-	TRBV9	TRBJ1-5	-	TGTGCCAGCAGCGAACAGGGTGATCAGCCCCAGCATTTT	CASSEQGDQPQHF
-	TRBV30	TRBJ2-6	-	TGTGCCTGGGCCTCAGGCTCTGGGGCCAACGTCCTGACTTTC	CAWASGSGANVLTF
many	TRBV7-2	TRBJ2-7	-	TGTGCCAGCAGCTCACCCGGGACGCCAACCTACGAGCAGTACTTC	CASSSPGTPTYEQYF
-	TRBV7-2	TRBJ2-7	TRBD1	TGTGCCAGCAGCGCAATATACAGGGGGGAATCCTACGAGCAGTACTTC	CASSAIYRGESYEQYF
few	TRBV4-2	TRBJ1-1	-	TGTGCCAGCAGCCAAGTATCGGTTCAGGGCGAAGCTTTCTTT	CASSQVSVQGEAFF
many	TRBV19	TRBJ1-1	-	TGTGCCAGTAGTATCCGGGAAGGGCGGACTGAAGCTTTCTTT	CASSIREGRTEAFF
-	TRBV7-9	TRBJ2-5	-	TGTGCCGGCAGCTTAGACCGGGGCGCGGTTCAAGAGACCCAGTACTTC	CAGSLDRGAVQETQYF
-	TRBV19	TRBJ2-6	-	TGTGCCAGTAGTACGGACGAGGCTGGGGCCAACGTCCTGACTTTC	CASSTDEAGANVLTF
-	TRBV18	TRBJ2-7	-	TGTGCCAGCTCACCGTTGCAAGCCTACGAGCAGTACTTC	CASSPLQAYEQYF
-	TRBV24-1	TRBJ2-2	TRBD1	TGTGCCACAACACCACGGCCAGGACAGGGGGGATCGAACACCGGGGAGCTGTTTTTT	CATTPRPGQGGSNTGELFF
many	TRBV10-3	TRBJ2-7	-	TGTGCCATCAGTGAGTCACGGGACTACGAGCAGTACTTC	CAISESRDYEQYF
many	TRBV14	TRBJ2-5	-	TGTGCCAGCAGCCAAGATCGGCGGGACGAGACCCAGTACTTC	CASSQDRRDETQYF
-	TRBV25-1	TRBJ1-4	-	TGTGCCAGCAGTGAACCGGGAACGGAAAAACTGTTTTTT	CASSEPGTEKLFF
-	TRBV4-3	TRBJ2-7	-	TGCGCCAGCAGCCAAGGGCAATCGGACGAGCAGTACTTC	CASSQGQSDEQYF
many	TRBV12-3/TRBV12-4	TRBJ1-3	-	TGTGCCAGCAGAGATGACAGAGAAGGTGGAAACACCATATATTTT	CASRDDREGGNTIYF
few	TRBV5-1	TRBJ1-1	-	TGCGCCAGCAGCCTCGTGAGGGGCCACACTGAAGCTTTCTTT	CASSLVRGHTEAFF
many	TRBV29-1	TRBJ2-7	TRBD2	TGCAGCGTGGGACGGGGGGCCTACGAGCAGTACTTC	CSVGRGAYEQYF
-	TRBV7-9	TRBJ2-2	-	TGTGCCAGCAGTTACGAGGCAGGGAGGAGCGGGGAGCTGTTTTTT	CASSYEAGRSGELFF
-	TRBV7-8	TRBJ2-7	TRBD1	TGTGCCAGCAGCTCTACAGGGGGCATTTCCTACGAGCAGTACTTC	CASSSTGGISYEQYF
many	TRBV24-1	TRBJ1-1	TRBD1	TGTGCCACCAGTGACTCGGGACAGCAGAACACTGAAGCTTTCTTT	CATSDSGQQNTEAFF
-	TRBV5-1	TRBJ2-5	-	TGCGCCAGCAGCTTGGGCCCAGGACGGCATCAAGAGACCCAGTACTTC	CASSLGPGRHQETQYF
many	TRBV12-3/TRBV12-4	TRBJ1-5	-	TGTGCCAGCAGTACTACAGACTATAGCAATCAGCCCCAGCATTTT	CASSTTDYSNQPQHF
many	TRBV2	TRBJ1-6	-	TGTGCCAGCAGTGGAATGCGAAATTCACCCCTCCACTTT	CASSGMRNSPLHF
-	TRBV12-3/TRBV12-4	TRBJ2-5	-	TGTGCCAGCAGTGCCTGGGGAAAGGCGGTCCAAGAGACCCAGTACTTC	CASSAWGKAVQETQYF
few	TRBV5-1	TRBJ1-1	TRBD1	TGCGCCAGCAGCTTCTTACAGGGGGCCAACACTGAAGCTTTCTTT	CASSFLQGANTEAFF
-	TRBV12-3/TRBV12-4	TRBJ2-7	-	TGTGCCAGCAGTTTAGGCCTCGCCAGCCACGAGCAGTACTTC	CASSLGLASHEQYF
-	TRBV20-1	TRBJ1-2	-	TGCAGTGCTGGGGGCGCCGACTATGGCTACACCTTC	CSAGGADYGYTF